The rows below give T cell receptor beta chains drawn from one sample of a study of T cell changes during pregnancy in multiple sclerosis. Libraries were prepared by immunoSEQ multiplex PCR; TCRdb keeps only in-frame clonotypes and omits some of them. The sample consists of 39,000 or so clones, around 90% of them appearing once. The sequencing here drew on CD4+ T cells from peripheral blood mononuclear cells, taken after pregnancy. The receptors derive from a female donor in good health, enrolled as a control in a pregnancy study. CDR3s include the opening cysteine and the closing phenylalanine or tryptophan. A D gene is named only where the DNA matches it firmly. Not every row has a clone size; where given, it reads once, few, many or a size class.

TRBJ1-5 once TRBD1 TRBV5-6 TGTGCCAGCAGCTCGGGGGACAGAGATCAGCCCCAGCATTTT CASSSGDRDQPQHF
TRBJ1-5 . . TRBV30 TGTGCCTGGAGTCAGGGAGCGGGTACCAATCAGCCCCAGCATTTT CAWSQGAGTNQPQHF
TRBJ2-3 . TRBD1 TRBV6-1 TGTGCCAGCAGTGAGGTGGGACAGGGGCTGGGCGGCAGTACGCAGTATTTT CASSEVGQGLGGSTQYF
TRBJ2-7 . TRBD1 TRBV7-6 TGTGCCAGCAGCTTGGTGGACAGGGGCTCCTACGAGCAGTACTTC CASSLVDRGSYEQYF
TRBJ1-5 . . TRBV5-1 TGCGCCAGCAGCCCGTCTCCAGGGAATCAGCCCCAGCATTTT CASSPSPGNQPQHF
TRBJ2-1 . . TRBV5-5 TGTGCCAGCAGCTTGGCGGCTAGCATCCTGGGCAATGAGCAGTTCTTC CASSLAASILGNEQFF
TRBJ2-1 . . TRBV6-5 TGTGCCAGCAGTTACTCGTCGGCTAGCCGGAACAATGAGCAGTTCTTC CASSYSSASRNNEQFF
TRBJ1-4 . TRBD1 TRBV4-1 TGCGCCAGCAGACCAAGACAGGGGTTTAATGAAAAACTGTTTTTT CASRPRQGFNEKLFF
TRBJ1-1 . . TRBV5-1 TGCGCCAGCAGCTTGGTTGGGGGGGTGAACACTGAAGCTTTCTTT CASSLVGGVNTEAFF
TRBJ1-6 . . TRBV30 TGTGCCTGGAGGACTGGCAGTTCCCTCCACTTT CAWRTGSSLHF
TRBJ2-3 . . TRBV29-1 TGCAGCGTTGAATTAGCCGATCTAGCCTCTAGCACAGATACGCAGTATTTT CSVELADLASSTDTQYF
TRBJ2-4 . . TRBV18 TGTGCCAGCTCATACCTCGAGGGCATTCAGTACTTC CASSYLEGIQYF
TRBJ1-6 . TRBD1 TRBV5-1 TGCGCCAGCAGCTTAGATGGACAGGGTGTCTCACCCCTCCACTTT CASSLDGQGVSPLHF
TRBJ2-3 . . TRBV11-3 TGTGCCAGCAGCTTAGGAGGCTCACTCAGCGGAGATACGCAGTATTTT CASSLGGSLSGDTQYF
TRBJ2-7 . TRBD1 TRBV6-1 TGTGCCAGCAGTTCGCAGGGGGCCTACGAGCAGTACTTC CASSSQGAYEQYF
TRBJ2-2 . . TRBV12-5 TGTGCTAGTGGCCCTTGGGGGCTAGCAATCGGGGAGCTGTTTTTT CASGPWGLAIGELFF
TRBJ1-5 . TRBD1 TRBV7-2 TGTGCCAGCAGCCCCAGAGGTGGACAGGGCGGGGGCAATCAGCCCCAGCATTTT CASSPRGGQGGGNQPQHF
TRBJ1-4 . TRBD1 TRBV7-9 TGTGCCAGCAGCTTAGGAGTCGACAGGGTTGTTAGTGAAAAACTGTTTTTT CASSLGVDRVVSEKLFF
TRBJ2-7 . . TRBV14 TGTGCCAGCAGCCAAGAACGGGGGGCCTACTACGAGCAGTACTTC CASSQERGAYYEQYF
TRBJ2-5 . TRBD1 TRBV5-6 TGTGCCAGCAGCATCAGGGGGCAGGGAGAGACCCAGTACTTC CASSIRGQGETQYF
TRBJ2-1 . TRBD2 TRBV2 TGTGCCAGCAGTCCCGGGACCGGGACTAGCGTCTACAATGAGCAGTTCTTC CASSPGTGTSVYNEQFF
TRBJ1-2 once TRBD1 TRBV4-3 TGCGCCAGCAGCCAAGCGAAGTCCGCGGGACAGGCCTATGGCTACACCTTC CASSQAKSAGQAYGYTF
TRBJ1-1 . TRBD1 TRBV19 TGTGCCAGTAGTAGAGGACAGGGGAACACTGAAGCTTTCTTT CASSRGQGNTEAFF
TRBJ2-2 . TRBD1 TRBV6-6 TGTGCCAGCAGCGGGGGACAGGCCACAAACACCGGGGAGCTGTTTTTT CASSGGQATNTGELFF
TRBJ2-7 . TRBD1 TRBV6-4 TGTGCCAGCAGTGAGGGGACAGGGGCCAACTACGAGCAGTACTTC CASSEGTGANYEQYF
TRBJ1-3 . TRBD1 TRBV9 TGTGCCAGCAGCGTAACAGGGGAAGGTGGAAACACCATATATTTT CASSVTGEGGNTIYF
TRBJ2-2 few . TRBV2 TGTGCCAGCAAGGCCCCCGTGGGGCTGAACACCGGGGAGCTGTTTTTT CASKAPVGLNTGELFF
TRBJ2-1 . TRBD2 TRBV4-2 TGTGCCAGCAGCCAAGGCCAGACTAGCGGGAAGAATGAGCAGTTCTTC CASSQGQTSGKNEQFF
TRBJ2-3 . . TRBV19 TGTGCCAGTAGTATTGGTCTAGCAGGCGCAGATACGCAGTATTTT CASSIGLAGADTQYF
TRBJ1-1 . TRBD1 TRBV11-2 TGTGCCAGCAGCCCCGGACAGGGCCCAAGGGACACTGAAGCTTTCTTT CASSPGQGPRDTEAFF
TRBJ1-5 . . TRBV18 TGTGCCAGCTCACCACCGGGGGGAGGAGAAAATCAGCCCCAGCATTTT CASSPPGGGENQPQHF
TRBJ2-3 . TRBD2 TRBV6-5 TGTGCCAGCACCAGAGCGGGGGGGGCAGATACGCAGTATTTT CASTRAGGADTQYF
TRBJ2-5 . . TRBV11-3 TGTGCCAGCAGACGGCGGGGAGGCGAGACCCAGTACTTC CASRRRGGETQYF
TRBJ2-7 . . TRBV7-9 TGTGCCAGCAGCTTAGCTGCCAGTATCATCCCCTACGAGCAGTACTTC CASSLAASIIPYEQYF
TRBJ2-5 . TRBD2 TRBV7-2 TGTGCCAGCAGCTTCCCCCCTAGCGGGAACCAAGAGACCCAGTACTTC CASSFPPSGNQETQYF
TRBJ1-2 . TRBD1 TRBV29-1 TGCAGCGTAGGACAGGCCGGATATGGCTACACCTTC CSVGQAGYGYTF
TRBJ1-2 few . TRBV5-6 TGTGCCAGCAGCTTCCAGGGACACCCTGGGAGTGGCTACACCTTC CASSFQGHPGSGYTF
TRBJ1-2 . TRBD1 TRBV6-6 TGTGCCAGCTACGGGACAGGGGGTTTCGACTATGGCTACACCTTC CASYGTGGFDYGYTF
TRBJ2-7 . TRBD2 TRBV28 TGTGCCAGCCAGGAGCGGGAGGACTTC CASQEREDF
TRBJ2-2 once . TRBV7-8 TGTGCCAGCAGCTTAGCGGTAGCGGCGAACACCGGGGAGCTGTTTTTT CASSLAVAANTGELFF
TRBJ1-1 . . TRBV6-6 TGTGCCAGCAGTCCCCCTGTAGGGGGGGCAACTGAAGCTTTCTTT CASSPPVGGATEAFF
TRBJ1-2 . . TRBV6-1 TGTGCCAGCAGAGGAGGGTACATGGGCTATGGCTACACCTTC CASRGGYMGYGYTF
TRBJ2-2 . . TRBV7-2 TGTGCCAGCAGCCGGGATAACACCGGGGAGCTGTTTTTT CASSRDNTGELFF
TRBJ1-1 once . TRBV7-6 TGTGCCAGCACGACAGGGAACACTGAAGCTTTCTTT CASTTGNTEAFF
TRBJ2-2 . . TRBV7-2 TGTGCCAGCAGCTTATTTATCGGGGGAAACACCGGGGAGCTGTTTTTT CASSLFIGGNTGELFF
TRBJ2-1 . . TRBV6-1 TGTGCCAGCAACTCGGACAGCCTCGGCTACAATGAGCAGTTCTTC CASNSDSLGYNEQFF
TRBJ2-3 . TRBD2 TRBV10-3 TGTGCCATCAGTGAGGCCTCGACTAGCGGGGGAGATACGCAGTATTTT CAISEASTSGGDTQYF
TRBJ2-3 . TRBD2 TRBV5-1 TGCGCCAGCAGCTTGGCTGGACTAGCGGGTCTAAGCACAGATACGCAGTATTTT CASSLAGLAGLSTDTQYF
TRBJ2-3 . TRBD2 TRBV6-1 TGTGCCAGCGCCCAAGGGCTAGCGGGAGCAGATACGCAGTATTTT CASAQGLAGADTQYF
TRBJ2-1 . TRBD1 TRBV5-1 TGCGCCAGCAGCTTCCTTCAGGGGGTGGGCAATGAGCAGTTCTTC CASSFLQGVGNEQFF
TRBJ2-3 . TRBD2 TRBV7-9 TGTGCCAGCAGCCCGGGGGCGGGACTAGCGGGGGGCAGCACAGATACGCAGTATTTT CASSPGAGLAGGSTDTQYF
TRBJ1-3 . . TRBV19 TGTGCCAGTAGTATACAAAGACAGGTCTCTGGAAACACCATATATTTT CASSIQRQVSGNTIYF
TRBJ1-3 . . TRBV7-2 TGTGCCAGCAGCTTAGTAGGGGGCTCTGGAAACACCATATATTTT CASSLVGGSGNTIYF
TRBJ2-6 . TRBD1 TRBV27 TGTGCCAGCAGTTTCACAGGGGTGGGGGCCAACGTCCTGACTTTC CASSFTGVGANVLTF
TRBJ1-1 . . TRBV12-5 TGTGCTACGACATCAGACAGACCGAACACTGAAGCTTTCTTT CATTSDRPNTEAFF
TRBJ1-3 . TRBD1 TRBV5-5 TGTGCCAGCAGCCCTTGGGACAGCTTTTCTGGAAACACCATATATTTT CASSPWDSFSGNTIYF
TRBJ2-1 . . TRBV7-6 TGTGCCAGCAGCTCGTATCGTCTTAATGAGCAGTTCTTC CASSSYRLNEQFF
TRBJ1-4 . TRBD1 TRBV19 TGTGCCAGTAGTACCCCTCAGCACAGGGGTTGGGAGGAAAAACTGTTTTTT CASSTPQHRGWEEKLFF
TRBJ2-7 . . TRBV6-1 TGTGCCAGCAGTGCTGCTTCTTCGGGTCGGAGTTACGAGCAGTACTTC CASSAASSGRSYEQYF